The clone carrying this T cell receptor (beta chain) showed up many times. Its target is unknown. The V and J ends lost 2 bases and 7 bases respectively, with 3 bases between them. CDR1 and CDR2 from the germline V gene are SEHNR and FQNEAQ (reference sequence). The CDR3 spans 11 residues. The sample comes from a study of T cells in Graves' hyperthyroidism and ophthalmopathy. Amplification targeted TCR beta CDR3 regions from RNA transcripts. Using the HTBI primer set, a first-round RT-PCR was run on the TCR CDR3. TCRdb itself ran the multiplex PCR reads through MiXCR, one entry per CDR3 protein. The table lists 34,000 or so distinct CDR3 sequences, 52% of them singletons. Findings and limits, study-wide: In validation, the model predicted ophthalmopathy. These predictions came a median roughly six months before onset. Blood also held most thyroid clonotypes expanded beyond 0.001.

The J gene is TRBJ2-1, the V gene TRBV7-9; D not certain. The sample taken for sequencing was blood. The receptor comes from a woman aged 40 to 50 with Graves' ophthalmopathy. Here the CDR3 reads CASSLMNEQFF. CDR3 bases: TGTGCCAGCAGCTTAATGAATGAGCAGTTCTTC.